The source of this TCR beta chain is a study of Graves' ophthalmopathy and Graves' hyperthyroidism. This clonotype was counted many times. Its target is unknown. The study amplified TCR beta CDR3 regions using RNA transcripts. Amplification began with first-round RT-PCR using HTBI primers, then second-round multiplex PCR was performed. Using its own MiXCR run on the multiplex PCR reads, TCRdb lists one record per CDR3 protein. The data show roughly 300,000 distinct CDR3 sequences, about a sixth seen once. Study-wide findings and caveats: Most thyroid clonotypes with frequency above 0.001 were detected in blood too.

10 ml of fresh blood yielded the PBMCs by density gradient. Sequenced sample: peripheral blood. This clonotype was sampled from an adult man with Graves' ophthalmopathy.

The DNA for the CDR3 is TGCGCCAGCAGCCAAGATTTGGGCGGGAGCCAAGAGACCCAGTACTTC. Protein: CASSQDLGGSQETQYF. The chain combines TRBV4-3 with TRBJ2-5, with 7 bases that match TRBD2. V dropped 0 bases and J dropped 1; count of bases not matched to a gene: 5. The CDR3 is made up of 16 amino acids. Germline CDR1 reads LGHNA; CDR2 reads YSLEER.